This T cell receptor beta chain was sequenced for a study of neurological immune-mediated disorders (dated by TCRdb to 2018 to 2020). Regarding the research as a whole: Peripheral blood TCR-beta repertoires from HTLV-I-associated myelopathy (HAM/TSP) patients, multiple sclerosis patients and healthy controls were compared by UMI-based sequencing. Alongside PBMC samples, the set of around 99 TCR-beta libraries contained longitudinal samples, technical triplicates, and paired CD4+ and CD8+ T-cell subsets that had been sorted. Of the approximately 70 subjects in the cohort, about 14 were HAM/TSP patients, about 34 were multiple sclerosis patients, and 20 were healthy controls.

The healthy controls were volunteers from a blood bank in Maryland, USA. For the sorted-subset TCR libraries, the starting material was about 950,000 sorted CD4+ or CD8+ T cells. PBMCs were separated from peripheral blood using Ficoll-Hypaque density gradient centrifugation and then cryopreserved in liquid nitrogen. The study also sequenced paired sorted CD4+ and CD8+ subsets from healthy controls, HAM/TSP patients and MS patients. Summary of the overall study and its limitations: Across subjects, expanded clones never shared an identical CDR3 amino acid sequence, which suggests that the TCR-beta repertoires in every group were private. The highest TCR clonal expansion was observed in HAM/TSP patients, whereas the lowest was observed in MS patients, even when compared with healthy controls.

Many counts were recorded for this clonotype. No cognate antigen has been identified for it. Nothing much larger sits one base from this clone, and base qualities are not available. cDNA synthesis used template-switch 5'RACE with a primer carrying a 10-nucleotide random unique molecular identifier tagging each TCR transcript. Every sequencing run yielded over 170 million TCR-beta sequences covering 15-18 subjects. Total RNA was extracted with the RNeasy kit. Using the KAPA Real-time Library Amplification kit, TCR-beta VDJ regions were amplified with primers for the TCR constant region and the 5'RACE anchor. Sample indexes and Illumina adaptors were added in a first PCR, after which library yield was increased in a second PCR. After purification with Ampure beads, the TCR product of roughly 650 bp was size-selected on a 2% E-gel SizeSelection system. Library quality was checked on a Bioanalyzer, concentration was measured with Qubit, and libraries were quantified with the Kapa Library Quantification kit before pooling. Libraries were sequenced paired-end 2 x 150 bp on an Illumina HiSeq 2500. To increase sequence diversity, about 25-31% phiX was spiked into each library pool. Regarding the original processing steps: Quality-filtered reads were processed with the UMI-based MiGEC pipeline, which removed over 75% of raw TCR sequences during error correction. IMGT germline references were used for alignment of VDJ genes, and clonotypes were defined by a unique CDR3 amino acid sequence together with V-J genes. Clonal expansion, Shannon diversity and CDR3 relatedness were evaluated with VDJtools (CalcPairwiseDistances, ClusterSamples), while phylogenetic trees were built in CLCbio workbench. Clones with at least 8 unique UMIs were defined as expanded, with this threshold being based on coefficient-of-variation modelling across technical triplicates. Using fastp at Q25 and MiXCR, TCRdb reprocessed the public reads and kept productive beta chains. Here each entry gathers all rows of one CDR3 protein and keeps the most common genes and DNA. TCRdb's processing, not the authors' own work, is the source of the V and J calls. The sample table holds 16,000 or so distinct CDR3 sequences, of which 9% were seen once. The ten biggest clones cover about 47% of the sample.

In the germline V gene, CDR1 corresponds to MNHEY and CDR2 to SVGAGI. After removal of 7 bases from V and 3 bases from J, the junction retains 4 bases not matched to a gene. Spanning cysteine to phenylalanine, the CDR3 consists of 15 amino acids. Just CDR3 DNA is preserved here, 45 bases in frame from base 1. The chain employs TRBV6-5 and TRBJ2-3; TRBD2 fits 13 bases in the junction. The sequence was obtained from a middle-aged man in good health. The sequenced sample consisted of CD8+ T cells from blood. The nucleotide sequence is TGTGCCAGCACCCTGGGACTAGCGGGGACAGATACGCAGTATTTT. It translates to CASTLGLAGTDTQYF.